This T cell receptor beta chain is from a study of blood T cell repertoires in COVID-19. Study-wide background: The study drew acute and convalescent COVID-19 samples from the United States, Italy and Spain. Nucleic acid was either cDNA or gDNA, and it came from T cells, B-cell-depleted T cells, or PBMCs.

Residents of about two dozen US areas, aged roughly 18 to 95 years, made up the participants. The study assigned cohorts using participant-reported clinical history. The CDR3 is 14 residues long. V was trimmed by 2 bases and J by 8 bases, leaving 15 bases between them. The V gene's germline CDR1 is SGHTS and CDR2 YDEGEE. This table comes from immunoSEQ multiplex PCR, and its TCRdb copy is limited to in-frame clones, with some not included. The repertoire holds 200,000 to 250,000 clones, roughly 85% seen once, with around 3.5% in the top ten. The TCR was taken from a woman in her forties with acute COVID-19. The chain carries TRBV5-8 and TRBJ2-3; the D gene is possibly TRBD1 (6 bases). Sequenced input: PBMCs or T cells enriched from blood (not recorded which). The CDR3 DNA reads as TGTGCCAGCAGCTTCGGGACACCCCACCCTACGCAGTATTTT. Translation: CASSFGTPHPTQYF.